This T cell receptor beta chain was captured in a study of early T cells in non-severe SARS-CoV-2 infection. CDR3 length equals 10 residues. The V end lost 7 bases, the J end lost 15 bases, and 13 bases lay between the germline ends. CDR1 MDHEN and CDR2 SYDVKM come from the germline V gene. This clonotype was seen only a few times. Each single cDNA molecule received a unique molecular identifier. MiXCR, applied by TCRdb to the 5' RACE reads, yields one record per CDR3 protein. The repertoire has over 90,000 distinct CDR3 sequences, roughly 12% of them found once; the top ten carry approximately 4.7%. The receptor comes from an adult who was a healthcare worker with PCR-confirmed SARS-CoV-2 infection or an uninfected control (not recorded which). The sequencing here drew on whole blood, taken at baseline. The chain joins TRBV28 to TRBJ2-1; tentative D call: TRBD2 (5 bases). The CDR3 spells CASNGVTWFF. CDR3 DNA sequence: TGTGCCAGCAACGGGGTGACATGGTTCTTC. The complete variable domain, with remaining parts taken from reference TRBV28 and TRBJ2-1, reads DVKVTQSSRYLVKRTGEKVFLECVQDMDHENMFWYRQDPGLGLRLIYFSYDVKMKEKGDIPEGYSVSREKKERFSLILESASTNQTSMYLCASNGVTWFFGPGTRLTVL.